This T cell receptor beta chain appears in the sequencing data of a study of T cell changes during pregnancy in multiple sclerosis. Trimming cost V 3 bases and J 1 base, with 16 bases left between them. This CDR3 is 17 amino acids long. Germline V gene data show CDR1 as SGHDT and CDR2 as YYEEEE. Produced via immunoSEQ multiplex PCR; TCRdb's table is partial and in-frame only. The sample lists 65,000 to 90,000 clones, roughly nine tenths seen once, with around 3.3% in the top ten. The rearrangement joins TRBV5-6 to TRBJ2-2; D may be TRBD1 (6 bases). Sample: PBMCs, taken in the first trimester of pregnancy. This receptor was taken from a female donor in good health, serving as a control in a pregnancy study. Some clones in this sample may be carry-over from other donors' samples. CDR3 sequence (DNA): TGTGCCAGCAGCTGGGGGCCGGGCATGGGGAACACCGGGGAGCTGTTTTTT. Its translation is CASSWGPGMGNTGELFF.